This T cell receptor beta chain was sequenced during a study of early T cells in non-severe SARS-CoV-2 infection (dated by TCRdb to the early 2020s). Regarding the study in general: TCR sequencing used bulk RNA from unsorted whole blood, so alpha and beta chains could not be paired.

The germline V gene (reference sequence) supplies CDR1 DFQATT and CDR2 SNEGSKA. For this chain, trimming is 6 bases at the V end and 2 bases at the J end, and the number of junction bases without a gene match is 6. The CDR3 has 15 amino acids, counting the end cysteine and phenylalanine. Only CDR3 DNA remains: 45 bases, in frame from the first base. This clonotype has a count of ten or more. No cognate antigen has been identified for it. Base qualities are missing; no much larger clone stands one base away. Library construction relied on 5' RACE. The listed sequencing device is NextSeq 500. In the TCR library protocol, unique molecular identifiers were attached to individual cDNA molecules to correct for PCR bias and sequencing error. Sequencing covered both TCR alpha and beta chains, and within each sample the abundances of alpha and beta sequences were tightly co-correlated. The paper's processing steps were these. V gene, J gene and CDR3 annotation of TCR sequences was performed with Decombinator V4. TCRs were defined as expanded if a significant change between any two time points was detected under a Poisson model with p below 0.0001. TCR abundances were normalised to the total number of TCRs sequenced in each sample and reported as counts per million. MAIT TCRs were defined by TRAV1-2 paired with TRAJ12, TRAJ20 or TRAJ33, and iNKT TCRs by TRAV10 paired with TRAJ18. VDJdb, accessed 1 November 2021, was searched for CMV, EBV and SARS-CoV-2 annotated TCRs, with TCRs annotated for multiple antigens excluded. The public reads were run again by TCRdb, first through fastp at Q25 and then through MiXCR, and only productive beta chains were kept. CDR3 protein sequences are deduplicated, and each keeps its most common genes and DNA. These V and J calls derive from TCRdb rather than the authors' analysis. The sample includes more than 35,000 distinct CDR3 sequences, with roughly 5% observed a single time. Clones ranked in the top ten supply around 15% of the sample.

General conclusions and limits of the study: VDJdb matching was skewed toward anti-spike CD8 responses and likely underestimated virus-specific expansions by missing private and CD4 specificities.

The study was a case-control design nested within a healthcare worker cohort in London, UK, with weekly nasopharyngeal swab PCR tests and blood sampling. Healthcare workers were enrolled in the week of the UK lockdown, from 23 to 31 March 2020, and were followed every week for up to about 16 weeks. The receptor comes from an adult who was a healthcare worker with PCR-confirmed SARS-CoV-2 infection or an uninfected control (not recorded which). Material: whole blood. The rearranged chain carries TRBV20-1 and TRBJ2-3, with 12 middle bases fitting TRBD2. At the DNA level, the sequence is TGCAGTGCCCATGGACTAGCGGGAAACACAGATACGCAGTATTTT. Translated, this gives CSAHGLAGNTDTQYF.